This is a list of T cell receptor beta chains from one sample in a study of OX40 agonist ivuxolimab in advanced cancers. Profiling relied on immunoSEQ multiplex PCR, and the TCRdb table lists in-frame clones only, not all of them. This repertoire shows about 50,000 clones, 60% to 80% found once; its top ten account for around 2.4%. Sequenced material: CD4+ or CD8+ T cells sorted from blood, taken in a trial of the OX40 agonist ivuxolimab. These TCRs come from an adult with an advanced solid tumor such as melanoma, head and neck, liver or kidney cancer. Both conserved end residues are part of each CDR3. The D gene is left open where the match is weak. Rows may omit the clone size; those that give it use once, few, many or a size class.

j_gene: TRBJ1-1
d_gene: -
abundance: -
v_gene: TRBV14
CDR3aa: CASSPPGQNTEAFF
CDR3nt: TGTGCCAGCAGCCCCCCAGGACAGAACACTGAAGCTTTCTTT

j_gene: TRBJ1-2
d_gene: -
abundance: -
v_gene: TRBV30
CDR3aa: CAWRLRGAILNYGYTF
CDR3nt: TGTGCCTGGAGGTTGAGGGGGGCCATTCTTAACTATGGCTACACCTTC

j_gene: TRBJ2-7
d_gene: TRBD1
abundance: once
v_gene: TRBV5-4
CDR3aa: CASSGRTGSYEQYF
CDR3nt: TGTGCCAGCAGCGGCCGGACAGGGTCCTACGAGCAGTACTTC

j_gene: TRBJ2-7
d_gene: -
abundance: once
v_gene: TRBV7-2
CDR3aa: CASSVSRDSYEQYF
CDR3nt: TGTGCCAGCAGCGTTTCAAGGGATTCCTACGAGCAGTACTTC

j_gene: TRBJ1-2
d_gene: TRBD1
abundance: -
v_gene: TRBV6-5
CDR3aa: CASRVQGLGYTF
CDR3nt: TGTGCCAGCAGAGTACAGGGGCTTGGCTACACCTTC

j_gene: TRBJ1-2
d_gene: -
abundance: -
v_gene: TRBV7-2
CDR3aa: CASSLATYGYTF
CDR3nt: TGTGCCAGCAGCTTAGCCACTTATGGCTACACCTTC

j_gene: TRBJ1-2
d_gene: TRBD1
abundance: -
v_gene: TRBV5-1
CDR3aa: CASSLASGQGVGYTF
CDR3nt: TGCGCCAGCAGCTTGGCCTCGGGACAGGGAGTGGGCTACACCTTC

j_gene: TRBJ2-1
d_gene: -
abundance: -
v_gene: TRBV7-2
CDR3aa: CASSLAGPRSDEQFF
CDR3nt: TGTGCCAGCAGCTTAGCGGGGCCTCGAAGCGATGAGCAGTTCTTC

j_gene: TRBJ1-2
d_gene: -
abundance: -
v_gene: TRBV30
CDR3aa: CAWSGEGNYGYTF
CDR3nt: TGTGCCTGGAGTGGAGAGGGAAACTATGGCTACACCTTC

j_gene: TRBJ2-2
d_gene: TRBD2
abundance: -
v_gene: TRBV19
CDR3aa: CASSGASGRARNTGELFF
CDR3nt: TGTGCCAGTAGTGGGGCTAGCGGGAGGGCCCGGAACACCGGGGAGCTGTTTTTT

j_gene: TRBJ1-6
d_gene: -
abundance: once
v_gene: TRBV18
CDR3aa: CASSPTGRSSPLHF
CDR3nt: TGTGCCAGCTCACCCACAGGGAGGAGTTCACCCCTCCACTTT

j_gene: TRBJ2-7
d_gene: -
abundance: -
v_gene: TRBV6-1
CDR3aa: CASSVLQGYEQYF
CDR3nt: TGTGCCAGCAGTGTGCTCCAGGGCTACGAGCAGTACTTC

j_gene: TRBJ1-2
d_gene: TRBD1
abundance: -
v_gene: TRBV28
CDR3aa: CASSLNTGVEYGYTF
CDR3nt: TGTGCCAGCAGTTTAAACACAGGGGTTGAATATGGCTACACCTTC